The clone carrying this T cell receptor beta chain was seen many times. Assay: immunoSEQ multiplex PCR; the TCRdb copy retains only in-frame clones and omits some. The table has about 280,000 clones, about 85% seen once. This sample is drawn from a study of blood T cell repertoires in COVID-19. V dropped 5 bases and J dropped 1 base, with 14 bases sitting between them. The CDR3 is 15 residues long. CDR1 MNHNY and CDR2 SVGAGI come from the germline V gene (reference sequence). The chain has TRBV6-6 and TRBJ1-1; unclear D gene. The sequence was collected from a human donor in a cohort sampled during active COVID-19. Sequencing was carried out using peripheral blood. The CDR3 DNA sequence: TGTGCCAGCAGTCCCTCCCCGGGGAGGAACACTGAAGCTTTCTTT. Encoded protein: CASSPSPGRNTEAFF.